The 9 T cell receptor beta chains reported below all come from one sample, sequenced in a study of blood T cell repertoires in COVID-19. Sequencing used immunoSEQ multiplex PCR; TCRdb keeps in-frame clones, though not all of them. Of tens of thousands of clones in the sample, roughly 85% were seen once. Specimen: peripheral blood. The source of these receptors is a human donor in a cohort sampled during active COVID-19.

V gene TRBV27 combines with J gene TRBJ1-5; weak D call: TRBD1 (6 bases). V was trimmed by 6 bases and J by 10 bases, leaving 19 bases between them. The CDR3 spans 14 residues. CDR1 is MNHEY, CDR2 SMNVEV, per germline (reference sequence). As DNA, the CDR3 is TGTGCCAGCAGGGGGCCTCCGACAGGCTCTCCCCAGCATTTT. Protein: CASRGPPTGSPQHF.

This clone was seen once. The J gene is TRBJ1-6, the V gene TRBV18; possible D gene TRBD1, 5 bases. V gave up 5 bases and J gave up 12 bases, with 17 bases separating them. Germline V CDR1 and CDR2: KGHSH, LQKENI. The CDR3 is 14 residues long. Here the CDR3 DNA reads TGTGCCAGCTCAGGGGGGGACGACGGGGGACCCCTCCACTTT. This translates into CASSGGDDGGPLHF.

The chain couples TRBV10-2 to TRBJ1-5, with 7 bases matching TRBD1. The trim removed 6 bases at V and 5 bases at J, leaving 10 bases unmatched. Germline V gene lookup returns CDR1 WSHSY and CDR2 SAAADI. The CDR3 spans 15 residues. The chain's CDR3 is CASREGGRNYQPQHF. Here the CDR3 DNA reads TGCGCCAGCAGGGAAGGGGGCAGAAATTATCAGCCCCAGCATTTT.

The chain has TRBV19 and TRBJ1-5; tentative D call: TRBD1 (5 bases). The germline CDR1 and CDR2 sequences are LNHDA and SQIVND (reference sequence). CDR3 length equals 17 residues. Trimming removed 3 bases at V and 1 base at J, with 16 bases between. The CDR3, as DNA: TGTGCCAGTAGTATTCACCTCGACAGACACAGCAATCAGCCCCAGCATTTT. Translating gives CASSIHLDRHSNQPQHF.

This clone has a single count. The rearrangement links TRBV7-2 to TRBJ1-2; D possibly corresponds to TRBD1 (5 bases). V lost 5 bases to trimming and J lost 8 bases, with 18 bases between them. Per germline, CDR1 SGHTA and CDR2 FQGNSA. This CDR3 region has 14 residues. CDR3 sequence: CASSPGLISQGYTF. CDR3 in DNA: TGTGCCAGCAGCCCGGGACTGATCTCTCAGGGCTACACCTTC.

The chain combines TRBV6-6 with TRBJ1-2; possibly TRBD1 for D (6 bases). Germline assignment: CDR1 MNHNY and CDR2 SVGAGI (reference sequence). This CDR3 region has 15 residues. Trimming pared 2 bases from V and 8 bases from J, leaving 18 bases between. The CDR3 sequence is CASSYELGAPGGYTF. CDR3 coding DNA: TGTGCCAGCAGTTACGAACTGGGGGCGCCTGGAGGCTACACCTTC.

The V and J genes are TRBV5-1 and TRBJ2-5; 9 bases align to TRBD1. CDR1 is SGHRS and CDR2 is YFSETQ in the germline V gene. After removal of 0 bases from V and 1 base from J, the junction contained 4 bases not matched to a gene. The CDR3 covers 16 residues. The CDR3 sequence is CASSLDVGQGQETQYF. DNA of the CDR3: TGCGCCAGCAGCTTGGATGTGGGACAGGGCCAAGAGACCCAGTACTTC. Supplemented by reference TRBV5-1 and TRBJ2-5, the full variable domain reads KAGVTQTPRYLIKTRGQQVTLSCSPISGHRSVSWYQQTPGQGLQFLFEYFSETQRNKGNFPGRFSGRQFSNSRSEMNVSTLELGDSALYLCASSLDVGQGQETQYFGPGTRLLVL.

The chain is built from TRBV30 and TRBJ2-7; no clear D gene. Germline lookup yields CDR1 GTSNPN and CDR2 SVGIG (reference sequence). CDR3 length: 13 amino acids. V shed 3 bases and J shed 0 bases, with 9 bases lying between them. The CDR3 coding sequence is TGTGCCTGGAGCAGATACAGCTCCTACGAGCAGTACTTC. Translated: CAWSRYSSYEQYF.

The DNA for the CDR3 is TGTGCCAGCAGCCAAGATGGGAGGGGAAACACCATATATTTT. Its translation: CASSQDGRGNTIYF. This chain connects TRBV3-1 (or the pseudogene TRBV3-2) to TRBJ1-3; D gene unclear. Germline V lookup: CDR1 LGHDT, CDR2 YNNKEL (reference sequence). V was clipped by 0 bases and J by 4 bases, with 7 bases between them. The CDR3 contains 14 residues.